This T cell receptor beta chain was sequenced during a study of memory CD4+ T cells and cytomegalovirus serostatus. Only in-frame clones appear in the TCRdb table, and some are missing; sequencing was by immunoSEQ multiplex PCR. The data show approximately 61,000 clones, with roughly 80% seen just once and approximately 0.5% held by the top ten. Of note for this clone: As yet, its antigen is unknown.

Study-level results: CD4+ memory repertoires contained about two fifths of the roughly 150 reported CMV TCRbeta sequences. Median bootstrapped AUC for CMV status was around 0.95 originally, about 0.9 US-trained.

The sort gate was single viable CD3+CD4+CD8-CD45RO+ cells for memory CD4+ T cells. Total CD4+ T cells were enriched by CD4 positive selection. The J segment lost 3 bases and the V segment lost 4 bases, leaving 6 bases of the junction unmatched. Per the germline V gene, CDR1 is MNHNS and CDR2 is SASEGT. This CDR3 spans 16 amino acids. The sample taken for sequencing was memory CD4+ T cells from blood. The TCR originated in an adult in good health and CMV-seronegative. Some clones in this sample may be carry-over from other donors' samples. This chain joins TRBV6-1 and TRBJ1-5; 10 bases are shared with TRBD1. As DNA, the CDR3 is TGTGCCAGCAGTGCGGGACAGGGGTGGGACAATCAGCCCCAGCATTTT. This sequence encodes CASSAGQGWDNQPQHF.